The 5 T cell receptor beta chains below come from one sample, sequenced in a study of cytomegalovirus exposure and HLA in healthy donors. The PCR was carried out with 60 Vbeta primers and 13 Jbeta primers. Profiled with immunoSEQ multiplex PCR; TCRdb holds only in-frame clones, not every one. Among about 130,000 clones, around 80% were seen once, and the ten largest hold approximately 4%. Sequencing was performed on PBMCs. These receptors were obtained from a woman between 40 and 55 years old in good health and CMV-seronegative.

The rearrangement uses TRBV10-1 and TRBJ1-2; D unclear. Looked up from germline, CDR1 is WNHNN and CDR2 is SYGVQD (reference sequence). This CDR3 spans 12 amino acids. V was pared by 9 bases and J by 2 bases, with 10 bases between. The chain's CDR3 is CARMGGNYGYTF. The DNA of the CDR3 is TGCGCCAGAATGGGAGGAAACTATGGCTACACCTTC.

The chain uses TRBV2 and TRBJ1-4, with 7 nucleotides matching TRBD1. Germline-derived CDR1 and CDR2 are SNHLY and FYNNEI. CDR3 length equals 15 residues. Trimming at V came to 5 bases and at J to 2 bases, leaving 5 bases not matched to a gene. The chain's CDR3 is CASSRTGVTNEKLFF. The CDR3 nucleotides are TGTGCCAGCAGTCGTACAGGGGTGACTAATGAAAAACTGTTTTTT.

The V call is TRBV5-1, the J call TRBJ1-4; TRBD1 aligns across 8 bases. Germline-derived CDR1 and CDR2 are SGHRS and YFSETQ. After removal of 3 bases from V and 7 bases from J, the junction contained 5 bases not matched to a gene. There are 14 residues in the CDR3. The CDR3 loop reads CASSSAGGSEKLFF. The DNA for the CDR3 is TGCGCCAGCAGCTCCGCAGGGGGCAGTGAAAAACTGTTTTTT. Filled out from reference TRBV5-1 and TRBJ1-4, the complete variable domain reads KAGVTQTPRYLIKTRGQQVTLSCSPISGHRSVSWYQQTPGQGLQFLFEYFSETQRNKGNFPGRFSGRQFSNSRSEMNVSTLELGDSALYLCASSSAGGSEKLFFGSGTQLSVL.

In regard to this clone: Mismatch with germline at one junction end may stem from a read error. This chain joins TRBV18 and TRBJ1-2; tentative D call: TRBD1 (5 bases). CDR1 is KGHSH, CDR2 LQKENI, per germline. The CDR3 contains 15 residues. This CDR3 reads CASSPLKTDNYGYPF. CDR3 nucleotides: TGTGCCAGCTCACCACTAAAGACAGACAACTATGGCTACCCCTTC.

The chain employs TRBV28 and TRBJ2-2, with D uncertain. CDR1 MDHEN and CDR2 SYDVKM come from the germline V gene. Deletions cut 7 bases from V and 2 bases from J, with 11 bases between. CDR3 length: 14 residues. The CDR3, as DNA: TGTGCCAGCATCCTACGACATAACACCGGGGAGCTGTTTTTT. Encoded protein: CASILRHNTGELFF.